The 7 T cell receptor beta chains presented below share a single source sample, sequenced in a study of cytomegalovirus exposure and HLA in healthy donors. Use of 60 Vbeta and 13 Jbeta primers characterized the PCR. Repertoires were generated with immunoSEQ multiplex PCR, while TCRdb's copy carries only in-frame clones and drops some. The table records 150,000 to 200,000 clones, 70% to 80% of them present only once. What was sequenced was PBMCs. The receptor set was obtained from a woman in her 30s in good health and CMV-seropositive.

CDR3 in amino acids: CASRPSTGGLGDYGYTF. The CDR3 DNA follows: TGTGCCAGCAGACCCTCGACAGGGGGCCTGGGTGACTATGGCTACACCTTC. V gene TRBV5-4 combines with J gene TRBJ1-2; the match to TRBD1 covers 10 bases. Germline-derived CDR1 and CDR2 are SGHNT and YYREEE (reference sequence). The V gene end was trimmed by 5 bases and the J gene end by 3 bases; junction bases not matched to a gene: 13. The CDR3 runs to 17 residues. Supplemented by reference TRBV5-4 and TRBJ1-2, the full variable domain reads ETGVTQSPTHLIKTRGQQVTLRCSSQSGHNTVSWYQQALGQGPQFIFQYYREEENGRGNFPPRFSGLQFPNYSSELNVNALELDDSALYLCASRPSTGGLGDYGYTFGSGTRLTVV.

J is TRBJ2-5 and V is TRBV5-6, with 13 bases that match TRBD2. Germline CDR1 reads SGHDT; CDR2 reads YYEEEE. J gave up 4 bases and V 1 base, and 4 bases lay outside the gene matches. The CDR3 is 16 residues long. CDR3 region: CASSLYTSGGVETQYF. The CDR3 nucleotides read TGTGCCAGCAGCTTGTATACTAGCGGGGGGGTAGAGACCCAGTACTTC.

The chain couples TRBV15 to TRBJ2-3; 13 bases match TRBD2. Per germline, CDR1 LNHNV and CDR2 YYDKDF (reference sequence). The CDR3 extends over 17 amino acids. The V gene end was trimmed by 2 bases and the J gene end by 5 bases; junction bases not matched to a gene: 7. The DNA of the CDR3 is TGTGCCACCAGCAGATCAGGACTAGCGGGAGAGGGAGATACGCAGTATTTT. It specifies CATSRSGLAGEGDTQYF.

This chain joins TRBV4-1 and TRBJ1-3, with D perhaps TRBD1 (5 bases). Per germline, CDR1 MGHRA and CDR2 YSYEKL. CDR3 size: 16 residues. V was trimmed by 5 bases and J by 2 bases, leaving 16 bases between them. CDR3 residues: CASSTTQGGTGNTIYF. CDR3 sequence (DNA): TGCGCCAGCAGCACAACCCAGGGAGGGACTGGAAACACCATATATTTT.

V is TRBV6-4 and J is TRBJ2-2; possibly TRBD2 for D (5 bases). The germline V gene encodes CDR1 MRHNA and CDR2 SNTAGT. CDR3 size: 17 residues. V shed 4 bases and J shed 0 bases, with 15 bases lying between them. The CDR3 loop is CASSAEWVGTNTGELFF. CDR3 nucleotides: TGTGCCAGCAGTGCGGAATGGGTCGGGACGAACACCGGGGAGCTGTTTTTT.

The chain uses TRBV5-1 and TRBJ1-3; 8 bases are a match to TRBD1. The germline gives CDR1 SGHRS, CDR2 YFSETQ. The trim removed 4 bases at V and 0 bases at J, leaving 3 bases unmatched. The CDR3 covers 15 residues. CDR3 amino acids: CASSDTGGSGNTIYF. In nucleotides, the CDR3 is TGCGCCAGCAGCGACACAGGGGGCTCTGGAAACACCATATATTTT.

The rearrangement joins TRBV7-2 to TRBJ2-2; the match to TRBD1 covers 7 bases. This CDR3 comprises 16 residues. Germline V CDR1 and CDR2: SGHTA, FQGNSA. V dropped 5 bases and J dropped 3; count of bases not matched to a gene: 9. The DNA of the CDR3 is TGTGCCAGCAGCCCCCGCCAGGGGGAGTACACCGGGGAGCTGTTTTTT. Amino acid sequence: CASSPRQGEYTGELFF.